One sample yielded the 9 T cell receptor beta chains listed below, sequenced in a study of blood T cells in healthy people across ages. It was with a sample-barcoded 5' primer and a J-beta primer mix that a second PCR of roughly 7 to 12 cycles was run. Each CDR3 protein is one row after TCRdb ran MiXCR on the 5' RACE reads. This table has around 1.5 million distinct CDR3 sequences, around 59% appearing once. The sample comprised blood. The receptors shown here come from a man aged 18 to 30 in good health.

This clonotype has more than one count but fewer than ten. This chain links TRBV27 with TRBJ2-5; TRBD1 is a possible D gene (6 bases). Trimming took off 3 bases at V and 5 bases at J, with 16 bases between the two ends. Looked up from germline, CDR1 is MNHEY and CDR2 is SMNVEV (reference sequence). The CDR3 has 15 amino acids. CDR3 in DNA: TGTGCCAGCAGTTTCTCGCCAGGGGTGGGGGAGACCCAGTACTTC. Translation: CASSFSPGVGETQYF.

The chain joins TRBV15 to TRBJ2-7; D is perhaps TRBD2 (5 bases). With 4 bases removed from V and 7 bases from J, the gap between germline ends came to 20 bases. Per the germline V gene, CDR1 is LNHNV and CDR2 is YYDKDF (reference sequence). CDR3 size: 15 residues. The CDR3 sequence: CATSITGSRRREQYF. CDR3 sequence (DNA): TGTGCCACCAGCATAACGGGGTCGCGGCGTAGAGAGCAGTACTTC.

Here the CDR3 reads CATSDPSESYNEQYF. The CDR3, as DNA: TGTGCCACCAGTGACCCTAGCGAGTCCTACAATGAGCAGTACTTC. The rearrangement joins TRBV24-1 to TRBJ2-1, with D possibly matching TRBD2 (6 bases). The end of the DNA fits TRBJ2-7 better, so the J call may be wrong. The CDR3 consists of 15 residues. CDR1 is KGHDR and CDR2 is SFDVKD in the germline V gene.

This chain connects TRBV3-1 to TRBJ1-6; a weak D match, TRBD1 (6 bases). V lost 2 bases to trimming and J lost 1 base, with 9 bases between them. The CDR3 contains 16 residues. Germline values: CDR1 LGHDT, CDR2 YNNKEL (reference sequence). The DNA of the CDR3 is TGTGCCAGCAGCCAAAGAGGGGGATCCTATAATTCACCCCTCCACTTT. Protein sequence: CASSQRGGSYNSPLHF. The full variable domain, in which reference TRBV3-1 and TRBJ1-6 provide the parts outside the CDR3, is DTAVSQTPKYLVTQMGNDKSIKCEQNLGHDTMYWYKQDSKKFLKIMFSYNNKELIINETVPNRFSPKSPDKAHLNLHINSLELGDSAVYFCASSQRGGSYNSPLHFGNGTRLTVT.

A few counts support this clonotype. The CDR3 coding sequence is TGTGCCACCAGCTGGGACTGGACCCAGAACAATGAGCAGTTCTTC. Amino acid sequence: CATSWDWTQNNEQFF. The V call is TRBV15, the J call TRBJ2-1, with D perhaps matching TRBD2 (6 bases). The CDR3 contains 15 residues. V was clipped by 5 bases and J by 5 bases, with 16 bases between them. Per germline, CDR1 LNHNV and CDR2 YYDKDF (reference sequence).

This clonotype showed up many times. The rearrangement links TRBV6-5 to TRBJ2-7; a weak D match, TRBD1 (6 bases). V was shortened by 2 bases and J by 4 bases, with 9 bases between the two germline ends. The length of the CDR3 is 13 residues. Per germline, CDR1 MNHEY and CDR2 SVGAGI. CDR3 residues: CASSYRGQYEQYF. CDR3 sequence (DNA): TGTGCCAGCAGTTACCGAGGACAGTACGAGCAGTACTTC.

V usage is TRBV3-1 and J usage is TRBJ2-5, with 7 bases fitting TRBD2. This CDR3 has 14 residues. The germline CDR1 and CDR2 sequences are LGHDT and YNNKEL (reference sequence). The V segment lost 0 bases and the J segment 4 bases; nucleotides outside the gene matches: 2. The CDR3 spells CASSQEPSGETQYF. In nucleotides, the CDR3 is TGTGCCAGCAGCCAAGAACCTAGCGGAGAGACCCAGTACTTC.

The chain is built from TRBV10-1 and TRBJ2-4; TRBD2 might be the D (6 bases). Germline V gene lookup returns CDR1 WNHNN and CDR2 SYGVQD (reference sequence). The CDR3 runs 12 residues. Trimming stripped 3 bases from V and 13 bases from J, with 13 bases between. The CDR3 spells CASSEPSGEQYF. In DNA, the CDR3 is TGCGCCAGCAGTGAACCTTCGGGGGAGCAGTACTTC.

The chain couples TRBV27 to TRBJ2-5, with D maybe TRBD1 (5 bases). CDR1 and CDR2 (germline): MNHEY, SMNVEV (reference sequence). CDR3 length: 14 amino acids. V was clipped by 5 bases and J by 3 bases, with 13 bases between them. CDR3 region: CASSLGRVEETQYF. The CDR3 DNA reads as TGTGCCAGCAGTCTGGGGCGAGTGGAAGAGACCCAGTACTTC.